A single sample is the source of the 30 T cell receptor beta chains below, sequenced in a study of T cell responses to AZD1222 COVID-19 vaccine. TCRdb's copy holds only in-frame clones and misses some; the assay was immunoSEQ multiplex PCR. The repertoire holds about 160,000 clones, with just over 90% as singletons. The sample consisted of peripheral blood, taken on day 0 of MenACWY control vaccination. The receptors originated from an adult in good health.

CDR3 in DNA: TGCGCCAGCAGCCTGGCTGCGGGAGTTCTGTACTTC. Translated, it gives CASSLAAGVLYF. J is TRBJ2-7 and V is TRBV4-1; TRBD2 aligns across 7 bases. V trimming: 4 bases; J trimming: 12 bases; junction bases outside the gene matches: 9. Looked up from germline, CDR1 is MGHRA and CDR2 is YSYEKL. This CDR3 comprises 12 residues.

CDR3 protein: CASSIRWTVNEKLFF. In DNA form, the CDR3 reads TGTGCCAGTAGTATTAGGTGGACGGTAAATGAAAAACTGTTTTTT. This rearrangement joins TRBV19 to TRBJ1-4, with D uncertain. CDR3 length: 15 amino acids. Trimming stripped 3 bases from V and 5 bases from J, with 13 bases between. Germline V gene sequence: CDR1 LNHDA, CDR2 SQIVND (reference sequence).

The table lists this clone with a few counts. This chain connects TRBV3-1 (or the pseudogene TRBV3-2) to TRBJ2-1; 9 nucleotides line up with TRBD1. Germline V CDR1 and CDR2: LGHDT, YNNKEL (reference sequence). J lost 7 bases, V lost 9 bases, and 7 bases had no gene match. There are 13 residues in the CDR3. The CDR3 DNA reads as TGTGCCAGTGGGACAGGGAGTGTGAATGAGCAGTTCTTC. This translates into CASGTGSVNEQFF.

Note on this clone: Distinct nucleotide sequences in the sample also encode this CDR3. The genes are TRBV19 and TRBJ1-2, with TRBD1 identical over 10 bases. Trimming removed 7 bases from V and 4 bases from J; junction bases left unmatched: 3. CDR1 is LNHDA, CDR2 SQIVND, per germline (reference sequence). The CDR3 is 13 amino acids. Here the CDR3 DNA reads TGTGCCAGTACTCGGACAGGGGGCTATGGCTACACCTTC. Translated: CASTRTGGYGYTF.

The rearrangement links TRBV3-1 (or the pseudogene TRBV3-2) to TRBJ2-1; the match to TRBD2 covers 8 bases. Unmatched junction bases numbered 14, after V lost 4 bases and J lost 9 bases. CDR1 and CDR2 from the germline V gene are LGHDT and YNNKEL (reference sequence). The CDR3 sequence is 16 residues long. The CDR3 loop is CASSPNSGTRAPEQFF. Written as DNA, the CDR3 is TGTGCCAGCAGCCCCAACTCCGGGACTAGGGCCCCTGAGCAGTTCTTC.

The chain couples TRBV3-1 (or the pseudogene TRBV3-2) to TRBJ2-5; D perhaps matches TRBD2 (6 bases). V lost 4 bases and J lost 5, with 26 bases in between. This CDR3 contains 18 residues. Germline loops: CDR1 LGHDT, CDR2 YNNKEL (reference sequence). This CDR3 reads CASSRRGGVGGGVETQYF. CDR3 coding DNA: TGTGCCAGCAGCCGAAGAGGAGGGGTCGGAGGCGGTGTGGAGACCCAGTACTTC.

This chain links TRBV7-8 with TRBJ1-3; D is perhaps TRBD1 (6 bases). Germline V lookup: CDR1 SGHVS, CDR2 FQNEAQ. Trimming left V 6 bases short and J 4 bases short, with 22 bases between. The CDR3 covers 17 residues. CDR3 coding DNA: TGTGCCAGCAGTCCTTATAGGGTCGTCCAGGGGGGAAACACCATATATTTT. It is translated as CASSPYRVVQGGNTIYF.

CDR3 DNA: TGTGCCAGCAGCTTAGGTCCTGGGACAGGGAGGTATGGCTACACCTTC. This codes for CASSLGPGTGRYGYTF. V usage is TRBV7-6 and J usage is TRBJ1-2; TRBD1 matches at 9 bases. The V gene end was trimmed by 1 base and the J gene end by 5 bases; junction bases not matched to a gene: 8. The CDR3 extends over 16 amino acids. CDR1 and CDR2 (germline): SGHVS, FNYEAQ.

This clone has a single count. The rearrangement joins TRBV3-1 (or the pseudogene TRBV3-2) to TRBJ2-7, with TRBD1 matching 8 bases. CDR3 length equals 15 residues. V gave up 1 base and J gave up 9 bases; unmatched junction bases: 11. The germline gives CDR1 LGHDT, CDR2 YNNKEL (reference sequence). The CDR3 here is CASSQADREIVGQYF. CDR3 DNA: TGTGCCAGCAGCCAAGCGGACAGGGAAATTGTGGGGCAGTACTTC.

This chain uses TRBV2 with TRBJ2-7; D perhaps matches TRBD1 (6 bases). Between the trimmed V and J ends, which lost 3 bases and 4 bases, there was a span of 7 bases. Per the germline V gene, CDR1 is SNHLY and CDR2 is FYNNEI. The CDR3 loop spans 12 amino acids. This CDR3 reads CASSERGYEQYF. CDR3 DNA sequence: TGTGCCAGCAGTGAGAGGGGGTACGAGCAGTACTTC.

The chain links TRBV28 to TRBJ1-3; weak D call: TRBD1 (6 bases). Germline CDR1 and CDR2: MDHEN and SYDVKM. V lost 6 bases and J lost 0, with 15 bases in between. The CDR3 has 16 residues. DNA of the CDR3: TGTGCCAGCAGGGAGACAGGTTTACCCTCTGGAAACACCATATATTTT. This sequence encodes CASRETGLPSGNTIYF.

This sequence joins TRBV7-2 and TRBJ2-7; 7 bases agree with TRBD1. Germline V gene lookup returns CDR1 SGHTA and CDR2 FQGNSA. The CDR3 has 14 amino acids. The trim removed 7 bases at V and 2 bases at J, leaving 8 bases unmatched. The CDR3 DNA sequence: TGTGCCAGCATCCCGGACAGGTCCACCTACGAGCAGTACTTC. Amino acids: CASIPDRSTYEQYF.

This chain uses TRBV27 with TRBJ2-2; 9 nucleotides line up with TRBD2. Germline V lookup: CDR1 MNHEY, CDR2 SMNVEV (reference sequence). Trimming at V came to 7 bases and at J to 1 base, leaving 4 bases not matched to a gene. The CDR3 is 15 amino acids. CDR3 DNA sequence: TGTGCCAGCAACCTAGCGGGAAAGAACACCGGGGAGCTGTTTTTT. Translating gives CASNLAGKNTGELFF.

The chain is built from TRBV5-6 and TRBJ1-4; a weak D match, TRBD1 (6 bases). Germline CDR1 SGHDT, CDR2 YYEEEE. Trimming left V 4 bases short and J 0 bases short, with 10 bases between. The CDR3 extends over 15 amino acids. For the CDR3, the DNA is TGTGCCAGCAGCCTCGGACAGACAACTAATGAAAAACTGTTTTTT. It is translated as CASSLGQTTNEKLFF. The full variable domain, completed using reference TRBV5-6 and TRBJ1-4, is DAGVTQSPTHLIKTRGQQVTLRCSPKSGHDTVSWYQQALGQGPQFIFQYYEEEERQRGNFPDRFSGHQFPNYSSELNVNALLLGDSALYLCASSLGQTTNEKLFFGSGTQLSVL.

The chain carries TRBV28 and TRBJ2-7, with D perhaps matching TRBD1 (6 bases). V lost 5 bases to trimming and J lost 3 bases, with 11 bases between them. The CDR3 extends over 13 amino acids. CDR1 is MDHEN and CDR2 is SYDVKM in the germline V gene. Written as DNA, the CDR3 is TGTGCCAGCAGTATACAGGGCATCTACGAGCAGTACTTC. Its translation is CASSIQGIYEQYF.

The DNA of the CDR3 is TGCGCCAGCAGCTTGGCCGGCGGGGAAAGGGGAAACACCATATATTTT. Its translation: CASSLAGGERGNTIYF. This chain links TRBV5-1 with TRBJ1-3; D is ambiguous. This CDR3 comprises 16 residues. Looked up from germline, CDR1 is SGHRS and CDR2 is YFSETQ. The V gene lost 0 bases and the J gene lost 4 bases, with 14 bases spanning the gap.

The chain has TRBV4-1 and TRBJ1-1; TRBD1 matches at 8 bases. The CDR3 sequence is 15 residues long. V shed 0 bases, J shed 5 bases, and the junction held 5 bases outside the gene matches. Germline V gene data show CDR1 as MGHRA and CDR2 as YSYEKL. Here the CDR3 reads CASSQETGVWTEAFF. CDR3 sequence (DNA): TGCGCCAGCAGCCAAGAGACAGGGGTGTGGACTGAAGCTTTCTTT.

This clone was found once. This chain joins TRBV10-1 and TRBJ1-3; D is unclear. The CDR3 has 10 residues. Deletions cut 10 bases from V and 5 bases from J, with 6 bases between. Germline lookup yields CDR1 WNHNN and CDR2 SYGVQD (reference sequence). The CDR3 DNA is TGCGCCATTATCCGAAACACCATATATTTT. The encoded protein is CAIIRNTIYF.

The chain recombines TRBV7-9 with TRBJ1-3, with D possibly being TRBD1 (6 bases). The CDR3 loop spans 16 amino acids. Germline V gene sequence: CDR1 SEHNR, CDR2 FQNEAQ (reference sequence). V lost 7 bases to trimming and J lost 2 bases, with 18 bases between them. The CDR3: CASNHSGGVPGNTIYF. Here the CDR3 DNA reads TGTGCCAGCAACCATAGCGGGGGCGTCCCTGGAAACACCATATATTTT.

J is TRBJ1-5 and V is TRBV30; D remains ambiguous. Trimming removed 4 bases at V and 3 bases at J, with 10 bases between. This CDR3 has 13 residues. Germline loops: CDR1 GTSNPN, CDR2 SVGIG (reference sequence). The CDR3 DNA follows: TGTGCCTGGACGGCAGGCGACAATCAGCCCCAGCATTTT. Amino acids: CAWTAGDNQPQHF.

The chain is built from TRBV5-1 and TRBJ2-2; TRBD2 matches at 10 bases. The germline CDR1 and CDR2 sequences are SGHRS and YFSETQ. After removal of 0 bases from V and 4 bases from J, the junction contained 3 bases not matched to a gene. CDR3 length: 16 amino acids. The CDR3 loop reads CASSLVLAGATGELFF. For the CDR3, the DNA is TGCGCCAGCAGCTTGGTCCTAGCGGGAGCCACCGGGGAGCTGTTTTTT.

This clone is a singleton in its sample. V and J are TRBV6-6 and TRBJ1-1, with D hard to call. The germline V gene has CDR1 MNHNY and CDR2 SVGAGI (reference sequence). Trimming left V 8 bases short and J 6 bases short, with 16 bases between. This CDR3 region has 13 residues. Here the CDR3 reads CASSSGWEAEAFF. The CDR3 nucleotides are TGTGCCAGCTCCAGTGGTTGGGAGGCTGAAGCTTTCTTT.

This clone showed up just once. CDR3 in amino acids: CASSFGRRFGTEAFF. CDR3 DNA sequence: TGCGCCAGCAGCTTTGGCCGGAGGTTCGGTACTGAAGCTTTCTTT. The V call is TRBV5-1, the J call TRBJ1-1; D is unclear. V was clipped by 2 bases and J by 5 bases, with 16 bases between them. The CDR3 has 15 residues. CDR1 is SGHRS and CDR2 is YFSETQ in the germline V gene.

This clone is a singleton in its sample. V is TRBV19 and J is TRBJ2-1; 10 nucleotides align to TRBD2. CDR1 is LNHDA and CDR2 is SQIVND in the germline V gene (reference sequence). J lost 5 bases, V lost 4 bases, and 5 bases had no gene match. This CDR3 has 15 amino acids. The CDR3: CASSKRTSGNNEQFF. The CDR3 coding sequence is TGTGCCAGTAGTAAAAGGACTAGCGGCAACAATGAGCAGTTCTTC.

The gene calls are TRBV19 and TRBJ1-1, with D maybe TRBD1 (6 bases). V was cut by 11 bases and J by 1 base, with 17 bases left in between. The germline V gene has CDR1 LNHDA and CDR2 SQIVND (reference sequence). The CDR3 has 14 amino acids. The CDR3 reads CASTKGQTNTEAFF. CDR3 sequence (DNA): TGTGCCTCAACCAAAGGACAGACGAACACTGAAGCTTTCTTT. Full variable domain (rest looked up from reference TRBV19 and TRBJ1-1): DGGITQSPKYLFRKEGQNVTLSCEQNLNHDAMYWYRQDPGQGLRLIYYSQIVNDFQKGDIAEGYSVSREKKESFPLTVTSAQKNPTAFYLCASTKGQTNTEAFFGQGTRLTVV.

The CDR3 nucleotides are TGTGCCAGTAGGTGGACGGAAAACTATGGCTACACCTTC. This codes for CASRWTENYGYTF. This chain uses TRBV19 with TRBJ1-2, with D unclear. From germline, CDR1 is LNHDA and CDR2 SQIVND (reference sequence). Trimming shortened V by 6 bases and J by 2 bases, and 10 bases separated the two germline ends. The CDR3 is 13 residues long.

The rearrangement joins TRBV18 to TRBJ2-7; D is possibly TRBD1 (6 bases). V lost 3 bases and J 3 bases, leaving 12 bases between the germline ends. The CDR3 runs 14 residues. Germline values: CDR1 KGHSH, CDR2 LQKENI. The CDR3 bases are TGTGCCAGCTCACCGCAGGACAGAGTCTACGAGCAGTACTTC. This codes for CASSPQDRVYEQYF.

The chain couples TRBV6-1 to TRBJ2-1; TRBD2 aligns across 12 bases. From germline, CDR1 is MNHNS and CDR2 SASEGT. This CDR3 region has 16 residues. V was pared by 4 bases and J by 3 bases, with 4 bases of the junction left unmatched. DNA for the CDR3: TGTGCCAGCAGTGTTGGGACTAGCGGGTTCTACAATGAGCAGTTCTTC. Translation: CASSVGTSGFYNEQFF.

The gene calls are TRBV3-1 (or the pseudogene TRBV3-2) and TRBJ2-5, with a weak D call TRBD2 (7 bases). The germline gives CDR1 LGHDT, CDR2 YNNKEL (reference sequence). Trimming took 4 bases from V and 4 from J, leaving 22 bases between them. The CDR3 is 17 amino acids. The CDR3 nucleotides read TGTGCCAGCAGCCTCACGCCGGGGGCGGGAGCGCGAGAGACCCAGTACTTC. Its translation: CASSLTPGAGARETQYF.

The DNA for the CDR3 is TGTGCTAGTGGTTTCAAACCCCGAGGGCAGTACTTC. Translation: CASGFKPRGQYF. The chain uses TRBV12-5 and TRBJ2-7; D is undetermined. This CDR3 comprises 12 residues. CDR1 is LGHNT and CDR2 is FRNRAP in the germline V gene. With 3 bases removed from V and 9 bases from J, the gap between germline ends came to 12 bases.